This is a list of T cell receptor beta chains from one sample in a study of blood T cell repertoires in COVID-19. Clones were read by immunoSEQ multiplex PCR, and TCRdb kept only the in-frame ones, dropping some. The sample consists of fewer than 200,000 clones, about four fifths of them appearing once. The specimen sequenced was PBMCs or T cells enriched from blood (not recorded which). These receptors originate from a man between 50 and 59 years old who had recovered from COVID-19. Each CDR3 is given with its conserved first and last residue. Each record gives: CDR3 protein, CDR3 DNA, V gene, clone size, D gene, J gene. A D gene is named only where the DNA matches it firmly. The size of a clone is reported for some rows only, either as once, few or many, or as a class for expanded clones.

cdr3_aa: CSVRGGYNEKLFF; cdr3_nt: TGCAGCGTTCGGGGAGGGTATAATGAAAAACTGTTTTTT; v_call: TRBV29-1; clone_size: NA; d_call: NA; j_call: TRBJ1-4
cdr3_aa: CASSQVGTGLNYGYTF; cdr3_nt: TGTGCCAGCAGCCAAGTTGGGACAGGGCTCAACTATGGCTACACCTTC; v_call: TRBV3-1/TRBV3-2; clone_size: NA; d_call: TRBD1; j_call: TRBJ1-2
cdr3_aa: CASTDSGARETQYF; cdr3_nt: TGTGCCAGCACGGATAGCGGGGCAAGAGAGACCCAGTACTTC; v_call: TRBV6-5; clone_size: few; d_call: TRBD2; j_call: TRBJ2-5
cdr3_aa: CASSLESGNQPQHF; cdr3_nt: TGTGCCAGCAGCTTAGAATCAGGGAATCAGCCCCAGCATTTT; v_call: TRBV7-6; clone_size: NA; d_call: NA; j_call: TRBJ1-5
cdr3_aa: CASSHRVSYEQYF; cdr3_nt: TGTGCCAGCAGCCACAGGGTCTCCTACGAGCAGTACTTC; v_call: TRBV7-9; clone_size: NA; d_call: NA; j_call: TRBJ2-7
cdr3_aa: CSVELQGAGYNEQFF; cdr3_nt: TGCAGCGTTGAGCTACAGGGGGCCGGCTACAATGAGCAGTTCTTC; v_call: TRBV29-1; clone_size: NA; d_call: TRBD1; j_call: TRBJ2-1
cdr3_aa: CASSLVGQGVHNEQFF; cdr3_nt: TGCGCCAGCAGCTTGGTCGGACAGGGTGTTCACAATGAGCAGTTCTTC; v_call: TRBV5-1; clone_size: NA; d_call: TRBD1; j_call: TRBJ2-1
cdr3_aa: CASSPGTGTIWGYTF; cdr3_nt: TGTGCCAGCTCACCTGGGACAGGTACTATTTGGGGCTACACCTTC; v_call: TRBV18; clone_size: NA; d_call: TRBD1; j_call: TRBJ1-2
cdr3_aa: CASKSGLPGELFF; cdr3_nt: TGTGCCAGCAAATCGGGACTACCCGGGGAGCTGTTTTTT; v_call: TRBV12-3/TRBV12-4; clone_size: many; d_call: TRBD2; j_call: TRBJ2-2
cdr3_aa: CASSPNTGRGEQYF; cdr3_nt: TGTGCCAGCTCACCAAACACAGGGCGAGGTGAGCAGTACTTC; v_call: TRBV18; clone_size: few; d_call: NA; j_call: TRBJ2-7
cdr3_aa: CASRRDRDTGELFF; cdr3_nt: TGTGCCAGCAGAAGGGACAGGGACACCGGGGAGCTGTTTTTT; v_call: TRBV6-5; clone_size: NA; d_call: TRBD1; j_call: TRBJ2-2
cdr3_aa: CASSIDRESLMNTEAFF; cdr3_nt: TGTGCCAGTAGTATAGATAGGGAGTCCCTCATGAACACTGAAGCTTTCTTT; v_call: TRBV19; clone_size: once; d_call: NA; j_call: TRBJ1-1
cdr3_aa: CASSSQGSGNTIYF; cdr3_nt: TGCGCCAGCAGTTCACAGGGTTCTGGAAACACCATATATTTT; v_call: TRBV5-1; clone_size: NA; d_call: NA; j_call: TRBJ1-3
cdr3_aa: CASSQFVEADTQYF; cdr3_nt: TGTGCCAGCAGCCAATTTGTTGAGGCAGATACGCAGTATTTT; v_call: TRBV3-1/TRBV3-2; clone_size: NA; d_call: NA; j_call: TRBJ2-3
cdr3_aa: CASGLVGRAGGLVRANTGELFF; cdr3_nt: TGTGCTAGTGGTTTGGTAGGACGGGCGGGGGGGCTAGTCCGCGCGAACACCGGGGAGCTGTTTTTT; v_call: TRBV12-5; clone_size: NA; d_call: TRBD2; j_call: TRBJ2-2
cdr3_aa: CATGQLANYGYTF; cdr3_nt: TGTGCCACCGGACAGCTGGCTAACTATGGCTACACCTTC; v_call: TRBV19; clone_size: NA; d_call: NA; j_call: TRBJ1-2
cdr3_aa: CASSLVYSFYEQYF; cdr3_nt: TGTGCCAGCAGCTTAGTTTACAGCTTCTACGAGCAGTACTTC; v_call: TRBV7-9; clone_size: NA; d_call: NA; j_call: TRBJ2-7
cdr3_aa: CASSQDRRPTGPPAKNIQYF; cdr3_nt: TGCGCCAGCAGCCAAGATCGTCGTCCCACAGGCCCCCCAGCCAAAAACATTCAGTACTTC; v_call: TRBV4-1; clone_size: NA; d_call: NA; j_call: TRBJ2-4
cdr3_aa: CASSRGGGNQPQHF; cdr3_nt: TGTGCCAGCAGCCGCGGGGGTGGGAACCAGCCCCAGCATTTT; v_call: TRBV3-1/TRBV3-2; clone_size: NA; d_call: NA; j_call: TRBJ1-5
cdr3_aa: CASSGFRGSRNTIYF; cdr3_nt: TGCGCCAGCAGCGGCTTTCGGGGTTCAAGAAACACCATATATTTT; v_call: TRBV4-3; clone_size: NA; d_call: NA; j_call: TRBJ1-3
cdr3_aa: CASVTGQGVTQYF; cdr3_nt: TGTGCCAGCGTAACGGGACAGGGGGTGACCCAGTACTTC; v_call: TRBV3-1/TRBV3-2; clone_size: few; d_call: TRBD1; j_call: TRBJ2-5
cdr3_aa: CASSSGLAGPTDTQYF; cdr3_nt: TGTGCCAGCAGCTCGGGACTAGCGGGGCCCACAGATACGCAGTATTTT; v_call: TRBV7-2; clone_size: NA; d_call: TRBD2; j_call: TRBJ2-3
cdr3_aa: CASSYLGRGAPTEAFF; cdr3_nt: TGTGCCAGCAGCTACCTCGGGAGGGGGGCGCCAACTGAAGCTTTCTTT; v_call: TRBV7-8; clone_size: NA; d_call: NA; j_call: TRBJ1-1
cdr3_aa: CASSLQQGRRSLNTEAFF; cdr3_nt: TGTGCCAGCAGCTTACAGCAGGGGAGAAGGTCGCTGAACACTGAAGCTTTCTTT; v_call: TRBV7-2; clone_size: NA; d_call: NA; j_call: TRBJ1-1
cdr3_aa: CASSLLGREEDGYTF; cdr3_nt: TGTGCCAGCAGCTTGCTTGGCAGGGAGGAGGATGGCTACACCTTC; v_call: TRBV5-6; clone_size: NA; d_call: NA; j_call: TRBJ1-2
cdr3_aa: CASSSRTSGGASYNEQFF; cdr3_nt: TGTGCCAGCAGTTCCCGGACTAGCGGGGGGGCATCCTACAATGAGCAGTTCTTC; v_call: TRBV27; clone_size: NA; d_call: TRBD2; j_call: TRBJ2-1
cdr3_aa: CASSRYAGTGTTDTQYF; cdr3_nt: TGTGCCAGCAGCCGGTACGCCGGGACAGGGACCACAGATACGCAGTATTTT; v_call: TRBV3-1/TRBV3-2; clone_size: few; d_call: TRBD1; j_call: TRBJ2-3
cdr3_aa: CASSPRTGMDVMFF; cdr3_nt: TGTGCCAGCAGCCCCAGGACAGGGATGGACGTCATGTTTTTT; v_call: TRBV14; clone_size: NA; d_call: TRBD1; j_call: TRBJ2-2
cdr3_aa: CASSAGTATYEQYF; cdr3_nt: TGTGCCAGCAGCGCCGGGACAGCAACCTACGAGCAGTACTTC; v_call: TRBV27; clone_size: NA; d_call: TRBD1; j_call: TRBJ2-7
cdr3_aa: CASSSRMGLAEAEQYF; cdr3_nt: TGTGCCAGCAGTTCCCGCATGGGACTAGCGGAAGCCGAGCAGTACTTC; v_call: TRBV28; clone_size: once; d_call: TRBD2; j_call: TRBJ2-7
cdr3_aa: CASSHVKSSGGYTF; cdr3_nt: TGTGCCAGCAGCCACGTTAAATCCTCGGGTGGCTACACCTTC; v_call: TRBV7-9; clone_size: NA; d_call: NA; j_call: TRBJ1-2
cdr3_aa: CASSQEPGREVGGYTF; cdr3_nt: TGTGCCAGCAGCCAAGAACCGGGCAGGGAGGTCGGTGGCTACACCTTC; v_call: TRBV4-2; clone_size: NA; d_call: NA; j_call: TRBJ1-2
cdr3_aa: CASGPGQGEGMEGDTEAFF; cdr3_nt: TGTGCCAGCGGACCCGGACAGGGAGAGGGTATGGAGGGGGACACTGAAGCTTTCTTT; v_call: TRBV6-4; clone_size: NA; d_call: TRBD1; j_call: TRBJ1-1
cdr3_aa: CASSPRARATQYF; cdr3_nt: TGTGCCAGCAGCCCCAGGGCCAGAGCGACCCAGTACTTC; v_call: TRBV28; clone_size: NA; d_call: NA; j_call: TRBJ2-5
cdr3_aa: CATSVEGVDWGPISSYNSPLHF; cdr3_nt: TGTGCCACCAGTGTTGAAGGGGTCGACTGGGGCCCGATTAGCTCCTATAATTCACCCCTCCACTTT; v_call: TRBV24-1; clone_size: NA; d_call: NA; j_call: TRBJ1-6
cdr3_aa: CASSLWTGGDNEQFF; cdr3_nt: TGTGCCAGCAGCTTATGGACAGGGGGGGACAATGAGCAGTTCTTC; v_call: TRBV11-2; clone_size: NA; d_call: TRBD1; j_call: TRBJ2-1
cdr3_aa: CASSFSGGRDETQYF; cdr3_nt: TGTGCCAGCAGCTTTAGCGGGGGAAGGGACGAGACCCAGTACTTC; v_call: TRBV7-9; clone_size: NA; d_call: TRBD2; j_call: TRBJ2-5
cdr3_aa: CASSSQPTGFYEQYF; cdr3_nt: TGTGCCAGCAGCTCACAGCCGACAGGATTCTACGAGCAGTACTTC; v_call: TRBV7-9; clone_size: NA; d_call: NA; j_call: TRBJ2-7
cdr3_aa: CASSEAYYGYTF; cdr3_nt: TGTGCCAGCAGTGAGGCCTACTATGGCTACACCTTC; v_call: TRBV25-1; clone_size: NA; d_call: NA; j_call: TRBJ1-2
cdr3_aa: CASSTGGFYGYTF; cdr3_nt: TGTGCCAGCAGCACAGGGGGCTTTTATGGCTACACCTTC; v_call: TRBV6-5; clone_size: NA; d_call: TRBD1; j_call: TRBJ1-2
cdr3_aa: CASSWGGASTDTQYF; cdr3_nt: TGTGCCAGCAGCTGGGGGGGGGCAAGCACAGATACGCAGTATTTT; v_call: TRBV5-4; clone_size: NA; d_call: NA; j_call: TRBJ2-3
cdr3_aa: CASSEVRGSGANVLTF; cdr3_nt: TGTGCCAGCAGTGAAGTCAGGGGCTCTGGGGCCAACGTCCTGACTTTC; v_call: TRBV6-1; clone_size: NA; d_call: NA; j_call: TRBJ2-6
cdr3_aa: CASSQDRGTYEQYF; cdr3_nt: TGTGCCAGCAGCCAAGACAGGGGGACCTACGAGCAGTACTTC; v_call: TRBV14; clone_size: NA; d_call: TRBD1; j_call: TRBJ2-7
cdr3_aa: CASSPPEGLAIYTGELFF; cdr3_nt: TGTGCCAGCTCACCACCGGAGGGACTAGCGATTTATACCGGGGAGCTGTTTTTT; v_call: TRBV18; clone_size: once; d_call: TRBD2; j_call: TRBJ2-2
cdr3_aa: CASSPNRAYNEQFF; cdr3_nt: TGTGCCAGCAGTCCAAACAGGGCCTACAATGAGCAGTTCTTC; v_call: TRBV27; clone_size: NA; d_call: NA; j_call: TRBJ2-1
cdr3_aa: CASRQGKDLYF; cdr3_nt: TGTGCCAGCAGGCAGGGAAAGGACCTTTACTTC; v_call: TRBV12-3/TRBV12-4; clone_size: NA; d_call: NA; j_call: TRBJ2-7
cdr3_aa: CGTPGEFYGYTF; cdr3_nt: TGTGGTACCCCGGGGGAATTCTATGGCTACACCTTC; v_call: TRBV12-2; clone_size: once; d_call: NA; j_call: TRBJ1-2
cdr3_aa: CASIQDGINEKLFF; cdr3_nt: TGTGCCAGCATTCAGGACGGGATTAATGAAAAACTGTTTTTT; v_call: TRBV2; clone_size: NA; d_call: NA; j_call: TRBJ1-4
cdr3_aa: CASTKAGTGPNYGYTF; cdr3_nt: TGCGCCAGCACAAAGGCCGGGACAGGACCTAACTATGGCTACACCTTC; v_call: TRBV5-1; clone_size: once; d_call: TRBD1; j_call: TRBJ1-2
cdr3_aa: CATRGTEITGELFF; cdr3_nt: TGTGCCACCAGAGGGACAGAGATCACCGGGGAGCTGTTTTTT; v_call: TRBV15; clone_size: NA; d_call: TRBD1; j_call: TRBJ2-2
cdr3_aa: CASSQDRAGTEAFF; cdr3_nt: TGCGCCAGCAGCCAAGATCGGGCGGGCACTGAAGCTTTCTTT; v_call: TRBV4-3; clone_size: NA; d_call: NA; j_call: TRBJ1-1
cdr3_aa: CASSLSGTSAYNEQFF; cdr3_nt: TGTGCCAGCAGCCTTTCCGGGACTAGCGCCTACAATGAGCAGTTCTTC; v_call: TRBV7-3; clone_size: NA; d_call: TRBD2; j_call: TRBJ2-1